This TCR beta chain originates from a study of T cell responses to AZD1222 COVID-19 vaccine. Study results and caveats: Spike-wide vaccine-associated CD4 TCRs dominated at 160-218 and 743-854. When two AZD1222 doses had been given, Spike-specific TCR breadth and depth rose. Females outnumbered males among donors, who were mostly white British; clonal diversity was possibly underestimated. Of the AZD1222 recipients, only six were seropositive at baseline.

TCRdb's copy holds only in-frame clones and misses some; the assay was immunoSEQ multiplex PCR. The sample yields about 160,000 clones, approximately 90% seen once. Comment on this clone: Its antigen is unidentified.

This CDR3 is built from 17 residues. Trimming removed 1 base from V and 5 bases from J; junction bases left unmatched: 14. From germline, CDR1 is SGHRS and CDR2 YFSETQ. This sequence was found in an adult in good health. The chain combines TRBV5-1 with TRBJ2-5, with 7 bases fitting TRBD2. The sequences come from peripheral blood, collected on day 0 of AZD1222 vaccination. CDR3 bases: TGCGCCAGCAGCTTGATTGGCGGGGGTGGTCGAGGGGAGACCCAGTACTTC. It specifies CASSLIGGGGRGETQYF.